These T cell receptor beta chains were read from a single sample in a study of shared clonotypes between healthy human individuals. Produced via immunoSEQ multiplex PCR; TCRdb's table is partial and in-frame only. The sample lists 700,000 or so clones, roughly 78% seen once, with about 2% in the top ten. The specimen was memory CD4+ T cells sorted from blood. The receptors were gathered from a woman aged 25-40 years in good health. Both conserved end residues are part of each CDR3. D genes are given only for firm matches. Clone size is shown for a subset of rows, as once, few, many or a class of expanded clone.

j_gene	v_gene	abundance	d_gene	CDR3aa	CDR3nt
TRBJ2-7	TRBV23-1	NA	TRBD2	CASSQEGVTQREIYEQYF	TGCGCCAGCAGTCAGGAGGGGGTAACTCAGCGGGAGATATACGAGCAGTACTTC
TRBJ1-1	TRBV2	few	NA	CASRTIIRNTEAFF	TGTGCCAGCAGGACCATTATTCGGAACACTGAAGCTTTCTTT
TRBJ2-7	TRBV25-1	NA	NA	CASSEYTRDEQYF	TGTGCCAGCAGTGAATATACCAGGGACGAGCAGTACTTC
TRBJ1-1	TRBV5-6	once	TRBD1	CASSLRGPIVTEAFF	TGTGCCAGCAGCTTGAGGGGGCCAATCGTCACTGAAGCTTTCTTT
TRBJ2-7	TRBV7-2	once	TRBD1	CASSSGQGLYEQYF	TGTGCCAGCAGCTCCGGACAGGGTCTATACGAGCAGTACTTC
TRBJ2-1	TRBV18	NA	TRBD2	CASSPSLGQAGGEQFF	TGTGCCAGCTCACCATCTCTTGGACAAGCGGGAGGGGAGCAGTTCTTC
TRBJ2-7	TRBV7-2	NA	TRBD2	CASSLERGRHYEQYF	TGTGCCAGCAGCTTAGAGCGGGGCAGGCATTATGAGCAGTACTTC
TRBJ2-7	TRBV2	few	TRBD1	CASRRDRGLRKYF	TGTGCCAGCCGCCGGGACAGGGGGCTCAGGAAGTACTTC
TRBJ1-1	TRBV28	NA	NA	CASSSGLNTEAFF	TGTGCCAGCAGTTCAGGGTTGAACACTGAAGCTTTCTTT
TRBJ1-1	TRBV11-3	NA	NA	CASSLAGRVGAFF	TGTGCCAGCAGCTTAGCAGGGAGAGTAGGAGCTTTCTTT
TRBJ2-1	TRBV6-5	NA	NA	CASTPQGSYNEQFF	TGTGCCAGCACTCCACAGGGCTCCTACAATGAGCAGTTCTTC
TRBJ1-2	TRBV18	NA	NA	CASSGNGYGYTF	TGTGCCAGCTCAGGAAACGGCTATGGCTACACCTTC
TRBJ2-7	TRBV28	NA	NA	CASSQRYEQYF	TGTGCCAGCAGCCAAAGATACGAGCAGTACTTC
TRBJ2-7	TRBV5-1	NA	NA	CASSLEGSYEQYF	TGCGCCAGCAGCTTGGAGGGGTCCTACGAGCAGTACTTC
TRBJ2-7	TRBV18	once	NA	CASSQQTDRIPYEQYF	TGTGCCAGCTCACAACAGACCGACAGGATTCCCTACGAGCAGTACTTC
TRBJ1-3	TRBV11-3	NA	NA	CASSLCHTKILNTIYF	TGTGCCAGCAGCTTGTGCCACACTAAGATACTAAACACCATATATTTT
TRBJ1-5	TRBV19	NA	TRBD1	CASSTTTGPSNQPQHF	TGTGCCAGTAGTACGACGACAGGGCCGAGCAATCAGCCCCAGCATTTT
TRBJ2-4	TRBV7-2	NA	NA	CASSSHSVPRLAIQYF	TGTGCCAGCAGCTCGCATAGCGTGCCGAGGCTGGCCATTCAGTACTTC
TRBJ2-7	TRBV5-5	NA	NA	CASSPDPSPYEQYF	TGTGCCAGCAGCCCGGACCCGAGCCCCTACGAGCAGTACTTC
TRBJ2-1	TRBV6-6	few	TRBD2	CASKEGTSGSIQFF	TGTGCCAGCAAAGAAGGGACTAGCGGGAGTATTCAGTTCTTC
TRBJ2-3	TRBV30	NA	TRBD1	CAWGTGLDPDTQYF	TGTGCCTGGGGGACAGGCCTTGACCCAGATACGCAGTATTTT
TRBJ1-5	TRBV7-8	NA	NA	CASSLVSGVSNQPQHF	TGTGCCAGCAGCTTAGTATCGGGGGTTAGCAATCAGCCCCAGCATTTT
TRBJ1-1	TRBV5-1	NA	NA	CASSLGARNTEAFF	TGCGCCAGCAGCTTGGGGGCGCGGAACACTGAAGCTTTCTTT
TRBJ2-7	TRBV10-3	NA	NA	CAISGGNSYEQYF	TGTGCCATCAGTGGTGGCAACTCCTACGAGCAGTACTTC
TRBJ2-4	TRBV10-3	NA	TRBD1	CAIGQGNIQYF	TGTGCCATCGGACAGGGGAACATTCAGTACTTC
TRBJ2-5	TRBV7-9	NA	NA	CASSPNQETQYF	TGTGCCAGCAGTCCCAACCAAGAGACCCAGTACTTC
TRBJ1-1	TRBV6-5	NA	TRBD1	CASSSRDRGTEAFF	TGTGCCAGCAGTTCGAGGGACAGGGGTACTGAAGCTTTCTTT